Listed here are 17 T cell receptor beta chains from one sample, sequenced in a study of T cells expressing NK-cell markers. TCRdb reprocessed the 5' RACE reads and stores each CDR3 protein as one record, lacking DNA. Its table records about 460,000 distinct CDR3 sequences. Sequenced sample: blood T cells: a sorted CD56 or NKG2C T cell subset, CD4+ or CD8+ T cells, or bulk PBMC T cells (not recorded which). The receptor set was obtained from a woman aged 45-59 years in good health.

The rearrangement joins TRBV20-1 to TRBJ2-5. CDR3 size: 13 residues. The V gene's germline CDR1 is DFQATT and CDR2 SNEGSKA (reference sequence). The CDR3 spells CSARDPLRETQYF.

The V and J genes are TRBV20-1 and TRBJ2-1; TCRdb proposes TRBD1, but this gene call is untestable without DNA. The CDR3 spans 12 residues. In germline, CDR1 is DFQATT, CDR2 SNEGSKA (reference sequence). CDR3 sequence: CSARAGLGEQFF.

The chain couples TRBV20-1 to TRBJ2-5. CDR1 is DFQATT, CDR2 SNEGSKA, per germline (reference sequence). The CDR3 extends over 14 amino acids. This CDR3 is CSAADGQVDETQYF.

The rearrangement joins TRBV28 to TRBJ2-3; the TRBD2 assignment by TCRdb is unverifiable without DNA. Germline V gene lookup returns CDR1 MDHEN and CDR2 SYDVKM. The CDR3 consists of 18 residues. The CDR3 loop is CASSLVSSGITSTDTQYF.

The V gene is TRBV6-4, the J gene TRBJ2-3. The CDR3 extends over 15 amino acids. Germline values: CDR1 MRHNA, CDR2 SNTAGT. CDR3 sequence reads: CASSDTWTLTDTQYF.

The V gene is TRBV7-2, the J gene TRBJ2-7; TCRdb selects TRBD1, and the lack of DNA leaves this call unchecked. Germline V CDR1 and CDR2: SGHTA, FQGNSA. The CDR3 is 15 residues long. CDR3 loop: CASSAAGTGIYEQYF.

This chain links TRBV9 with TRBJ1-1. CDR3 length: 14 residues. Germline V lookup: CDR1 SGDLS, CDR2 YYNGEE. Here the CDR3 reads CASSVEQRETEAFF. The full variable domain, rest sourced from reference TRBV9 and TRBJ1-1, is DSGVTQTPKHLITATGQRVTLRCSPRSGDLSVYWYQQSLDQGLQFLIQYYNGEERAKGNILERFSAQQFPDLHSELNLSSLELGDSALYFCASSVEQRETEAFFGQGTRLTVV.

The chain has TRBV15 and TRBJ2-1. Germline V gene data show CDR1 as LNHNV and CDR2 as YYDKDF (reference sequence). The CDR3 covers 16 residues. The CDR3 reads CATSRDTRLSYNEQFF.

The V call is TRBV24-1, the J call TRBJ1-1. The CDR3 extends over 12 amino acids. Germline CDR1 and CDR2: KGHDR and SFDVKD. CDR3 residues: CATSPGNTEAFF.

This chain uses TRBV29-1 with TRBJ1-1; TCRdb calls TRBD1, which cannot be checked without DNA. Germline lookup yields CDR1 SQVTM and CDR2 ANQGSEA. The CDR3 extends over 13 amino acids. CDR3 in amino acids: CSVGRSGTGEMFF.

This rearrangement joins TRBV14 to TRBJ2-2. The germline V gene has CDR1 SGHDN and CDR2 FVKESK. The CDR3 has 16 residues. CDR3 residues: CASSQETPLYTGELFF.

The chain recombines TRBV20-1 with TRBJ2-5; TCRdb names TRBD2, which stays unverified in the absence of DNA. Per the germline V gene, CDR1 is DFQATT and CDR2 is SNEGSKA (reference sequence). This CDR3 spans 15 amino acids. The CDR3 spells CSASLTSGLQETQYF.

This sequence joins TRBV24-1 and TRBJ2-2; checking the TCRdb D call of TRBD1 is not possible without DNA. The CDR3 contains 15 residues. CDR1 KGHDR and CDR2 SFDVKD come from the germline V gene. CDR3 protein: CATSRPGQGSGELFF.

V gene TRBV7-2 combines with J gene TRBJ2-1; TCRdb selects TRBD2, and the lack of DNA leaves this call unchecked. The germline gives CDR1 SGHTA, CDR2 FQGNSA. The CDR3 consists of 15 residues. The CDR3 is CASSLKLAGANEQFF.

The chain joins TRBV10-2 to TRBJ1-2; TCRdb's assignment of TRBD1 cannot be checked, as there is no DNA. CDR3 length: 14 residues. The V gene's germline CDR1 is WSHSY and CDR2 SAAADI. CDR3 protein: CASKRQAYSGGYTF.

The chain is built from TRBV7-3 and TRBJ2-7. The V gene's germline CDR1 is SGHTA and CDR2 FQGTGA. The CDR3 contains 14 residues. CDR3 sequence reads: CASSSKPFVGEQYF.

The chain carries TRBV19 and TRBJ2-1; TCRdb proposes TRBD2, but this gene call is untestable without DNA. Germline lookup yields CDR1 LNHDA and CDR2 SQIVND (reference sequence). This CDR3 is 17 amino acids long. This chain's CDR3 is CASSGGASGRAGNEQFF. Based on the CDR3 plus reference TRBV19 and TRBJ2-1, the full variable domain is DGGITQSPKYLFRKEGQNVTLSCEQNLNHDAMYWYRQDPGQGLRLIYYSQIVNDFQKGDIAEGYSVSREKKESFPLTVTSAQKNPTAFYLCASSGGASGRAGNEQFFGPGTRLTVL.